Shown below are 29 T cell receptor beta chains from a single sample sequenced in a study of OX40 agonist ivuxolimab in advanced cancers. Generated by immunoSEQ multiplex PCR, the TCRdb table keeps only in-frame clones and is missing some. Seen here are about 140,000 clones, roughly nine tenths observed once, and the top ten hold 0.95% to 1.4%. The sample consisted of CD4+ or CD8+ T cells sorted from blood, taken in a trial of the OX40 agonist ivuxolimab. Source of these receptors: an adult with an advanced solid tumor such as melanoma, head and neck, liver or kidney cancer.

This chain joins TRBV6-1 and TRBJ2-7; 11 bases are shared with TRBD1. V was clipped by 3 bases and J by 4 bases; unmatched bases: 5. Germline assignment: CDR1 MNHNS and CDR2 SASEGT. The CDR3 contains 15 residues. The CDR3 sequence is CASSDQDRGPYEQYF. CDR3 sequence (DNA): TGTGCCAGCAGTGACCAGGACAGGGGGCCGTACGAGCAGTACTTC.

As concerns this clone: The DNA is left out, because the CDR3 cannot be placed on it with certainty; the CDR3 is given as TCRdb lists it. The chain employs TRBV6-5 and TRBJ1-2; the listed D gene, TRBD1, was not tested against the DNA. The CDR3 is made up of 14 amino acids, end residues included. Germline CDR1 and CDR2: MNHEY and SVGAGI. The chain's CDR3 is CASSTSTGHYGYTF.

This chain uses TRBV5-1 with TRBJ1-2; D possibly corresponds to TRBD1 (6 bases). Trimming removed 0 bases at V and 0 bases at J, with 9 bases between. Germline V lookup: CDR1 SGHRS, CDR2 YFSETQ. The CDR3 length is 15 residues. The CDR3 reads CASSLVDSTNYGYTF. CDR3 nucleotides: TGCGCCAGCAGCTTGGTGGACAGCACTAACTATGGCTACACCTTC.

V usage is TRBV10-3 and J usage is TRBJ2-7, with 11 positions matching TRBD1. Per germline, CDR1 ENHRY and CDR2 SYGVKD. The CDR3 loop spans 16 amino acids. V lost 5 bases, J lost 9 bases, and 15 bases stayed unmatched. The CDR3 bases are TGTGCCATCAGTACCGGGACAGGGGGAAAGGTGGTAGGGCAGTACTTC. Translation gives CAISTGTGGKVVGQYF.

The V and J genes are TRBV5-1 and TRBJ1-4, with TRBD1 identical over 9 bases. The V gene end was trimmed by 3 bases and the J gene end by 0 bases; junction bases not matched to a gene: 3. Germline V gene data show CDR1 as SGHRS and CDR2 as YFSETQ. The CDR3 spans 16 residues. This chain's CDR3 is CASSSRQGATNEKLFF. The CDR3 DNA sequence: TGCGCCAGCAGCTCTCGACAGGGGGCAACTAATGAAAAACTGTTTTTT.

This clone was seen just once. The V call is TRBV15, the J call TRBJ2-6; D possibly corresponds to TRBD1 (5 bases). Trimming stripped 4 bases from V and 0 bases from J, with 19 bases between. The V gene's germline CDR1 is LNHNV and CDR2 YYDKDF (reference sequence). The CDR3 length is 19 residues. The CDR3 DNA is TGTGCCACCAGCACCCGACAGACCTCCTGGGACTCTGGGGCCAACGTCCTGACTTTC. Its translation is CATSTRQTSWDSGANVLTF.

J is TRBJ2-3 and V is TRBV29-1; 7 nucleotides agree with TRBD2. J was trimmed by 3 bases and V by 7 bases; bases with no gene match: 4. The CDR3 totals 12 residues. CDR1 is SQVTM, CDR2 ANQGSEA, per germline. The DNA for the CDR3 is TGCAGCGCAAGCGGGGAAACAGATACGCAGTATTTT. This translates into CSASGETDTQYF.

Concerning this clone: This sample also contains other DNA sequences that code for the same CDR3. The chain recombines TRBV5-6 with TRBJ2-5; D ambiguous. CDR1 SGHDT and CDR2 YYEEEE come from the germline V gene. The CDR3 runs 11 residues. V lost 4 bases and J 2 bases, leaving 3 bases between the germline ends. This chain's CDR3 is CASSLQETQYF. CDR3 bases: TGTGCCAGCAGCCTACAAGAGACCCAGTACTTC.

The chain couples TRBV18 to TRBJ1-2; D perhaps matches TRBD1 (5 bases). The CDR3 length is 15 residues. Looked up from germline, CDR1 is KGHSH and CDR2 is LQKENI. V was shortened by 2 bases and J by 4 bases, with 14 bases between the two germline ends. The DNA for the CDR3 is TGTGCCAGCTCACCAGGACGGGGCCAGGGCTATGGCTACACCTTC. Residues: CASSPGRGQGYGYTF.

The J gene is TRBJ2-5, the V gene TRBV7-8; TRBD1 is a possible D gene (6 bases). Trimming stripped 5 bases from V and 5 bases from J, with 15 bases between. CDR3 length: 14 amino acids. Looked up from germline, CDR1 is SGHVS and CDR2 is FQNEAQ. CDR3 residues: CASSTRTEIETQYF. The CDR3 nucleotides are TGTGCCAGCAGCACCCGGACAGAAATTGAGACCCAGTACTTC.

The gene calls are TRBV11-2 and TRBJ2-7; D is unresolved. V shed 2 bases and J shed 0 bases, with 14 bases lying between them. The CDR3 runs to 16 residues. Germline V gene data show CDR1 as SGHAT and CDR2 as FQNNGV. The CDR3 bases are TGTGCCAGCAGCTTATCTCCAGGAGTGATCTCCTACGAGCAGTACTTC. Amino acid sequence: CASSLSPGVISYEQYF.

J is TRBJ1-3 and V is TRBV9, with D uncertain. This CDR3 spans 14 amino acids. Germline CDR1 reads SGDLS; CDR2 reads YYNGEE. V was shortened by 4 bases and J by 0 bases, with 8 bases between the two germline ends. The CDR3 coding sequence is TGTGCCAGCAGCTCACAGAACTCTGGAAACACCATATATTTT. Amino acid sequence: CASSSQNSGNTIYF.

V and J are TRBV27 and TRBJ2-3; D unclear. The V end was cut by 6 bases, the J end by 4 bases, with 5 bases between. The CDR3 has 11 amino acids. Germline V gene data show CDR1 as MNHEY and CDR2 as SMNVEV (reference sequence). CDR3 nucleotides: TGTGCCAGCAGGGGTTCAGATACGCAGTATTTT. It translates to CASRGSDTQYF.

The V and J genes are TRBV7-8 and TRBJ1-1, with D uncertain. Germline assignment: CDR1 SGHVS and CDR2 FQNEAQ. V gave up 3 bases and J gave up 0 bases, with 8 bases separating them. The CDR3 totals 14 residues. CDR3 nucleotide sequence: TGTGCCAGCAGCTTGGGCCGGATGAACACTGAAGCTTTCTTT. Amino acid sequence: CASSLGRMNTEAFF.

This chain connects TRBV25-1 to TRBJ1-5; tentative D call: TRBD1 (5 bases). Germline V gives CDR1 MGHDK, CDR2 SYGVNS. V gave up 5 bases and J gave up 9 bases, with 11 bases separating them. There are 12 residues in the CDR3. CDR3 sequence (DNA): TGTGCCAGCAGTTTGGCCCAGGGGCCCCAGCATTTT. As protein: CASSLAQGPQHF.

This chain links TRBV7-9 with TRBJ2-2; D may be TRBD2 (7 bases). In germline, CDR1 is SEHNR, CDR2 FQNEAQ (reference sequence). CDR3 length: 16 amino acids. V dropped 5 bases and J dropped 4 bases, with 17 bases sitting between them. The CDR3 spells CASSQGSAGATGELFF. CDR3 nucleotides: TGTGCCAGCAGCCAAGGCAGCGCGGGGGCCACCGGGGAGCTGTTTTTT.

V usage is TRBV5-1 and J usage is TRBJ2-1; D perhaps matches TRBD2 (6 bases). V dropped 0 bases and J dropped 2 bases, with 12 bases sitting between them. The V gene's germline CDR1 is SGHRS and CDR2 YFSETQ. CDR3 length: 16 amino acids. The CDR3 DNA is TGCGCCAGCAGCTTGGCCGCTAGCGTAACCTACAATGAGCAGTTCTTC. This codes for CASSLAASVTYNEQFF.

The CDR3 here is CSVEDEPPADEQFF. In nucleotides, the CDR3 is TGCAGCGTTGAAGATGAACCCCCGGCGGATGAGCAGTTCTTC. The gene calls are TRBV29-1 and TRBJ2-1; D gene uncertain. The CDR3 is 14 residues long. The germline CDR1 and CDR2 sequences are SQVTM and ANQGSEA. Trimming took 0 bases from V and 8 from J, leaving 14 bases between them.

The chain recombines TRBV11-2 with TRBJ2-5, with D perhaps matching TRBD1 (7 bases). Per germline, CDR1 SGHAT and CDR2 FQNNGV. This CDR3 region has 14 residues. V lost 5 bases and J 5 bases, leaving 15 bases between the germline ends. DNA for the CDR3: TGTGCCAGCAGCCAGGGGGGAGGAAGGGAGACCCAGTACTTC. Translated: CASSQGGGRETQYF. Drawing the rest from reference TRBV11-2 and TRBJ2-5, the complete variable domain is EAGVAQSPRYKIIEKRQSVAFWCNPISGHATLYWYQQILGQGPKLLIQFQNNGVVDDSQLPKDRFSAERLKGVDSTLKIQPAKLEDSAVYLCASSQGGGRETQYFGPGTRLLVL.

J is TRBJ2-1 and V is TRBV6-5, with D perhaps given as TRBD1 or TRBD2 (5 bases each). Trimming took 8 bases from V and 1 from J, leaving 15 bases between them. The CDR3 is made up of 15 amino acids. CDR1 MNHEY and CDR2 SVGAGI come from the germline V gene. CDR3 loop: CASASGHPSYNEQFF. The CDR3 region has the DNA TGTGCCAGCGCAAGCGGACACCCTTCCTACAATGAGCAGTTCTTC.

The genes are TRBV5-8 and TRBJ2-3; 7 bases align to TRBD2. With 2 bases clipped from V and 2 bases from J, the junction kept 5 bases outside the gene matches. Germline V lookup: CDR1 SGHTS, CDR2 YDEGEE. There are 15 residues in the CDR3. The CDR3 sequence is CASSFGLADTDTQYF. CDR3 nucleotide sequence: TGTGCCAGCAGCTTCGGTCTAGCGGACACAGATACGCAGTATTTT.

The genes are TRBV5-4 and TRBJ2-5, with D possibly being TRBD2 (5 bases). The ends were cut back, 0 bases at V and 1 base at J, with 13 bases in the middle. Germline CDR1 is SGHNT and CDR2 is YYREEE (reference sequence). The CDR3 consists of 16 residues. CDR3 sequence: CASSLGGPTTQETQYF. The CDR3 DNA reads as TGTGCCAGCAGCTTGGGAGGGCCAACGACCCAAGAGACCCAGTACTTC.

The genes are TRBV6-6 and TRBJ2-7; possible D gene TRBD1, 5 bases. Germline loops: CDR1 MNHNY, CDR2 SVGAGI (reference sequence). V was trimmed by 3 bases and J by 0 bases, leaving 15 bases between them. This CDR3 is built from 16 residues. For the CDR3, the DNA is TGTGCCAGCAGTTATTGGACACCTCTGAGCTCCTACGAGCAGTACTTC. Amino acids: CASSYWTPLSSYEQYF.

V is TRBV7-2 and J is TRBJ2-1, with D possibly being TRBD1 (5 bases). Trimming removed 5 bases at V and 6 bases at J, with 17 bases between. Per germline, CDR1 SGHTA and CDR2 FQGNSA. The CDR3 is 15 residues long. As DNA, the CDR3 is TGTGCCAGCAGCCCAACCCCGACAGTGGGCAATGAGCAGTTCTTC. It yields the protein CASSPTPTVGNEQFF.

This chain connects TRBV27 to TRBJ1-6; D gene unclear. The length of the CDR3 is 15 residues. Germline V gene lookup returns CDR1 MNHEY and CDR2 SMNVEV (reference sequence). V lost 3 bases, J lost 0 bases, and 6 bases lay in between. CDR3 sequence: CASSFGSSYNSPLHF. CDR3 nucleotide sequence: TGTGCCAGCAGTTTCGGTAGCTCCTATAATTCACCCCTCCACTTT.

This rearrangement joins TRBV10-3 to TRBJ2-1; D uncertain. The CDR3 spans 11 residues. Per germline, CDR1 ENHRY and CDR2 SYGVKD. Between the trimmed V and J ends, which lost 3 bases and 6 bases, there was a span of 3 bases. CDR3 protein: CAISDFNEQFF. Written as DNA, the CDR3 is TGTGCCATCAGTGATTTCAATGAGCAGTTCTTC.

This rearrangement joins TRBV28 to TRBJ1-5; D remains unclear. Trimming took 6 bases from V and 7 from J, leaving 16 bases between them. The CDR3 runs 14 residues. Germline V gene lookup returns CDR1 MDHEN and CDR2 SYDVKM. The CDR3 DNA is TGTGCCAGCAGCCTTATCGCGTTAGGGCAGCCCCAGCATTTT. Translated: CASSLIALGQPQHF.

The chain uses TRBV6-5 and TRBJ2-7; D is unclear. Germline CDR1 MNHEY, CDR2 SVGAGI. The CDR3 is 13 residues long. Trimming took 6 bases from V and 4 from J, leaving 13 bases between them. The CDR3 loop reads CASRSLSIYEQYF. The DNA for the CDR3 is TGTGCCAGCAGGTCACTCTCGATTTACGAGCAGTACTTC.

This clone occurred once. The chain couples TRBV27 to TRBJ1-4, with 11 bases matching TRBD1. The CDR3 extends over 16 amino acids. The V gene's germline CDR1 is MNHEY and CDR2 SMNVEV (reference sequence). V lost 4 bases and J lost 7; bases outside the gene matches: 8. In DNA form, the CDR3 reads TGTGCCAGCAGTTCCCTCCCGGGACAGGGGGGTGAAAAACTGTTTTTT. Its protein is CASSSLPGQGGEKLFF. The complete variable domain, with remaining parts taken from reference TRBV27 and TRBJ1-4, reads EAQVTQNPRYLITVTGKKLTVTCSQNMNHEYMSWYRQDPGLGLRQIYYSMNVEVTDKGDVPEGYKVSRKEKRNFPLILESPSPNQTSLYFCASSSLPGQGGEKLFFGSGTQLSVL.